These T cell receptor beta chains were read from a single sample in a study of OX40 agonist ivuxolimab in advanced cancers. Repertoires were generated with immunoSEQ multiplex PCR, while TCRdb's copy carries only in-frame clones and drops some. The table has about 62,000 clones, 92% seen once. The sample here was CD4+ or CD8+ T cells sorted from blood, taken in a trial of the OX40 agonist ivuxolimab. These receptors came from an adult with an advanced solid tumor such as melanoma, head and neck, liver or kidney cancer. Both conserved end residues are part of each CDR3. The D gene is left open where the match is weak.

d_gene: TRBD2; j_gene: TRBJ2-1; v_gene: TRBV4-1; CDR3aa: CASSQRGGLSYNEQFF
d_gene: NA; j_gene: TRBJ2-2; v_gene: TRBV14; CDR3aa: CASSQEGHNTGELFF
d_gene: NA; j_gene: TRBJ2-5; v_gene: TRBV2; CDR3aa: CASSVRAETQYF
d_gene: NA; j_gene: TRBJ1-4; v_gene: TRBV6-5; CDR3aa: CASSYYRSTNEKLFF
d_gene: NA; j_gene: TRBJ2-5; v_gene: TRBV6-6; CDR3aa: CASSYVRGQETQYF
d_gene: TRBD1; j_gene: TRBJ2-1; v_gene: TRBV7-9; CDR3aa: CASSLPTGDNEQFF
d_gene: TRBD1; j_gene: TRBJ2-2; v_gene: TRBV7-3; CDR3aa: CASSPHPKTGGDTGELFF
d_gene: TRBD2; j_gene: TRBJ2-7; v_gene: TRBV9; CDR3aa: CASSSPGLADAKYF
d_gene: TRBD1; j_gene: TRBJ2-1; v_gene: TRBV7-6; CDR3aa: CASSFGTGEGEQFF
d_gene: NA; j_gene: TRBJ1-3; v_gene: TRBV6-6; CDR3aa: CASSYSLTGNTIYF
d_gene: TRBD1; j_gene: TRBJ1-2; v_gene: TRBV27; CDR3aa: CASSRGTDTYGYTF
d_gene: NA; j_gene: TRBJ2-7; v_gene: TRBV10-3; CDR3aa: CAISESGTDYEQYF
d_gene: NA; j_gene: TRBJ1-3; v_gene: TRBV14; CDR3aa: CASSQAPDSASGNTIYF
d_gene: NA; j_gene: TRBJ1-2; v_gene: TRBV4-1; CDR3aa: CASSNIGAVWYGYTF
d_gene: NA; j_gene: TRBJ1-1; v_gene: TRBV11-2; CDR3aa: CASSSPDSNTEAFF
d_gene: TRBD2; j_gene: TRBJ2-1; v_gene: TRBV6-5; CDR3aa: CASSYGGAYNEQFF
d_gene: NA; j_gene: TRBJ2-1; v_gene: TRBV7-9; CDR3aa: CASSSVGTGDNEQFF
d_gene: NA; j_gene: TRBJ2-7; v_gene: TRBV7-9; CDR3aa: CASSIPGHTPYEQYF
d_gene: NA; j_gene: TRBJ2-5; v_gene: TRBV5-4; CDR3aa: CASSLIIAETQYF
d_gene: NA; j_gene: TRBJ2-5; v_gene: TRBV5-5; CDR3aa: CASSSRTPVGETQYF
d_gene: NA; j_gene: TRBJ2-2; v_gene: TRBV7-9; CDR3aa: CASSQNRERTGELFF
d_gene: TRBD2; j_gene: TRBJ2-3; v_gene: TRBV6-1; CDR3aa: CASSEVGGGPTDTQYF
d_gene: NA; j_gene: TRBJ2-3; v_gene: TRBV11-3; CDR3aa: CASSPHREGTDTQYF
d_gene: NA; j_gene: TRBJ2-3; v_gene: TRBV5-1; CDR3aa: CASSSDQSTDTQYF
d_gene: NA; j_gene: TRBJ2-7; v_gene: TRBV14; CDR3aa: CASSLYDEYEQYF
d_gene: NA; j_gene: TRBJ1-2; v_gene: TRBV19; CDR3aa: CASSIPPGGSYTF
d_gene: NA; j_gene: TRBJ1-1; v_gene: TRBV19; CDR3aa: CASSFTGANTEAFF
d_gene: TRBD2; j_gene: TRBJ2-1; v_gene: TRBV7-6; CDR3aa: CASSLGLASYNEQFF
d_gene: NA; j_gene: TRBJ2-7; v_gene: TRBV7-9; CDR3aa: CASSSSGDGYEQYF
d_gene: NA; j_gene: TRBJ2-1; v_gene: TRBV13; CDR3aa: CASSSLGAVYNEQFF
d_gene: TRBD2; j_gene: TRBJ2-5; v_gene: TRBV6-6; CDR3aa: CASSYYSGGETQYF
d_gene: TRBD1; j_gene: TRBJ2-5; v_gene: TRBV4-1; CDR3aa: CASSQAQGVGETQYF
d_gene: NA; j_gene: TRBJ2-5; v_gene: TRBV13; CDR3aa: CASSLKGSETQYF
d_gene: NA; j_gene: TRBJ2-1; v_gene: TRBV6-6; CDR3aa: CASSYGAGYSYNEQFF
d_gene: NA; j_gene: TRBJ2-2; v_gene: TRBV7-9; CDR3aa: CASSFLSRGDTGELFF
d_gene: TRBD1; j_gene: TRBJ2-4; v_gene: TRBV23-1; CDR3aa: CASSHLTGGRAKNIQYF
d_gene: NA; j_gene: TRBJ1-1; v_gene: TRBV15; CDR3aa: CATVPSGENTEAFF
d_gene: NA; j_gene: TRBJ1-4; v_gene: TRBV7-6; CDR3aa: CASSLGVGLNEKLFF
d_gene: TRBD2; j_gene: TRBJ2-1; v_gene: TRBV27; CDR3aa: CASSLGSGIMQFF
d_gene: NA; j_gene: TRBJ2-7; v_gene: TRBV27; CDR3aa: CASSRGGWGSYEQYF
d_gene: NA; j_gene: TRBJ2-1; v_gene: TRBV11-3; CDR3aa: CASSLVEGGYSYNEQFF
d_gene: TRBD1; j_gene: TRBJ1-3; v_gene: TRBV10-3; CDR3aa: CAIRTTGRILTTGNTIYF
d_gene: TRBD2; j_gene: TRBJ2-1; v_gene: TRBV5-1; CDR3aa: CASSSGLAVLPYNEQFF
d_gene: NA; j_gene: TRBJ2-7; v_gene: TRBV13; CDR3aa: CASSLGEIRYEQYF
d_gene: NA; j_gene: TRBJ2-1; v_gene: TRBV2; CDR3aa: CASTLYYNEQFF
d_gene: TRBD1; j_gene: TRBJ2-5; v_gene: TRBV4-2; CDR3aa: CASSQDSGTGLETQYF
d_gene: NA; j_gene: TRBJ2-2; v_gene: TRBV4-1; CDR3aa: CASSQDPEAGELFF
d_gene: TRBD1; j_gene: TRBJ1-5; v_gene: TRBV6-1; CDR3aa: CASSDLTGGSQPQHF
d_gene: TRBD1; j_gene: TRBJ1-2; v_gene: TRBV23-1; CDR3aa: CASSQRGAGGLYGYTF
d_gene: NA; j_gene: TRBJ2-7; v_gene: TRBV19; CDR3aa: CASSIGPEQYF
d_gene: NA; j_gene: TRBJ1-6; v_gene: TRBV5-1; CDR3aa: CASSPRGGSGNSPLHF
d_gene: TRBD1; j_gene: TRBJ2-3; v_gene: TRBV27; CDR3aa: CASSTTDRASTDTQYF